The present T cell receptor (beta chain) was sequenced within a study of identical twins (dated by TCRdb to the mid-2010s). Turning to the overall study: To test whether fetal clonotypes persist, this study deep-sequenced TCR alpha and beta repertoires from monozygotic twins, from unrelated adults of various ages, and from cord blood. To rule out contamination, the twin experiments were replicated at different times with different library preparation protocols. Broad study findings and their caveats: Compared with coincidental sharing between unrelated individuals, out-of-frame TCR alpha sequences shared between twins showed an excess of sequences with low generation probability. The excess sharing between twins in beta out-of-frame sequences was weaker because fewer shared sequences reduced the signal-to-noise ratio. Fewer insertions were carried by abundant cord blood beta clonotypes; a weaker similar trend was observed in young adult naive repertoires, while no such trend was observed in memory repertoires. Zero-insertion analyses could be partly confounded by invariant T cells such as MAIT and iNKT, although diverse VJ usage argued against such confounding for most clonotypes. In monozygotic twins, recombination models systematically underestimated out-of-frame TCR alpha sharing, but the models matched the sharing seen between unrelated individuals. Because the same donors could not be followed over many years, the conclusions depended on cross-sectional statistical analysis.

Library generation was performed with 5' RACE. The sequencer was an Illumina HiSeq 2000. Template switching added a universal primer binding site, and the final cDNA carried a unique molecular identifier that allowed TCR cDNA molecules to be counted accurately. First-strand cDNA for TCR alpha and beta chains was synthesized from specific primers in the conserved constant-segment region. Each cDNA library was double barcoded, with a SMART-Mk sample barcode plus Illumina barcodes, to control for contamination. TruSeq adapter sequences, together with Illumina sample barcodes, were added in two successive PCR steps. Sequencing of the TCR alpha and beta cDNA libraries was done on the Illumina HiSeq platform using custom primers. The authors' pipeline ran thus. MiGEC processed the raw reads to extract unique molecular identifiers, while MiXCR was used to determine the CDR3 positions. Recombination models were inferred per individual with the repgenHMM and IGoR tools using an EM algorithm. The analysis of shared clonotypes was done with the tcR package in R, with sharing normalized by the product of cloneset sizes. Out-of-frame nonproductive sequences were analyzed to study raw recombination free of thymic and clonal selection effects. TCRdb reran the public reads through fastp at Q25 and MiXCR, keeping productive beta chains. Each CDR3 protein appears once, grouped with its most common genes and DNA. The V and J calls come from TCRdb's annotation, not from the publication. This sample gives some 560,000 distinct CDR3 sequences in total; around 9.6% of them show up just once. The ten largest clones take up under 3% of the sample.

Every donor in the study was a healthy Caucasian. Three pairs of female monozygotic twins, all aged about 18 to 30 years, made up the twin cohort. Peripheral blood mononuclear cells were used as the source from which RNA for TCR libraries was isolated. In its sample, this clonotype was seen a few times. The specificity of this receptor is unknown. Base qualities are not at hand, and no much larger clone is one base apart. From the cysteine through the phenylalanine, the CDR3 covers 15 amino acids. CDR3 DNA only is kept here, 45 bases in frame from base 1. V ends up 4 bases short and J 3 bases short, with an unmatched junction base count of 8. The same specimen was also included in a second study, on yellow fever vaccine responses in identical twins. Reported in the second study: The authors reported that the T cell response to vaccination in identical twins appeared partly convergent and partly personalized. Focusing on identical twins, the study followed the T cell clones that responded to the vaccine, and did so with precision.

This clonotype originated in a woman between 18 and 29 years old in good health. The V and J genes are TRBV12-3 or TRBV12-4 and TRBJ2-7; the junction holds 8 bases that match TRBD2. Input material: PBMCs. Here is the DNA: TGTGCCAGCAGTTCCCACGGGGGGGGCAGCTACGAGCAGTACTTC. Its protein product is CASSSHGGGSYEQYF.